This T cell receptor beta chain appears in the sequencing data of a study of cytomegalovirus exposure and HLA in healthy donors (dated by TCRdb to the late 2010s). Describing the broader study: According to an earlier analysis of 587 of the donors, 150 million to 200 million T cells yielded 117 million unique TCR beta sequences and approximately 300 Gb of sequence data. In addition to the first cohort of 666 subjects, a separate validation cohort of over 90 different subjects was used. The number of typed donors differed by locus: roughly 620-630 for A, B, C, DRB1 and DQB1; 522 for DQA1; over 600 for DPA1; and around 450 for DPB1. Across some 400 genotyped donors of the cohort, an average of roughly 200,000 unique TCR beta nucleotide sequences per donor were sequenced, and 15% to 20% of those sequences were non-productive. A later genetic analysis took genome-wide SNP genotypes for about 55% of the roughly 700 donors and used that subset as a discovery cohort. A later analysis re-analyzed previously published TCR beta repertoires from approximately 670 donors and added high-resolution HLA genotyping to study TCR occurrence patterns. The aim of the study was to test whether cataloging public T cell receptors could identify signatures of past pathogen exposure. Class I and class II HLA loci were covered by the typing at four-digit resolution. The study profiled the T cell repertoires of 550 to 700 subjects by immunosequencing and related them to cytomegalovirus serostatus. To predict cytomegalovirus infection status, the study combined high-throughput TCR immunosequencing, statistical association of individual TCRs with disease status, and machine learning. An earlier analysis of approximately 630 of the donors applied high-throughput TCR beta sequencing to assess whether each TCR beta V gene segment acted as functional or pseudogenic. Donor age, sex, ethnicity and CMV serostatus were compiled alongside the repertoire data. All discovery cohort repertoires had been generated using a single sequencing platform. About 280 gigabases of sequencing data and approximately 91 million unique TCR sequences made up an early release that covered around 640 HLA-typed donors. In the later analysis, no new phenotypic data were used to find candidate immune exposures; instead, reliance was placed on TCR beta sequences and their occurrence across donors. A handful of DR-DQ haplotypes were handled as single units for association and clustering because linkage in the cohort was strong. Of the roughly 400 genotyped donors, roughly 80% fell in the genetic ancestry cluster associated with self-reported Caucasian donors. General conclusions and limits of the study: In an earlier analysis of about 550 of the donors, most TCR beta V segments were observed in productive rearrangements about 90% or about 30% of the time, broadly matching IMGT annotations. Correlated functional status among segregating V segments might be attributable to linkage disequilibrium, but an unknown experimental factor could not be ruled out. Presence/absence analyses assumed roughly uniform sequencing depth across donors, an assumption that may not hold. The classifier was reported to diagnose cytomegalovirus status with high specificity and sensitivity in both the original cohort and the validation cohort. CMV serostatus was the only immune exposure information available for the cohort. A few of the identified cytomegalovirus-associated TCR beta chains were confirmed in vitro to be specific for cytomegalovirus antigens. Strong co-occurrence of HLA alleles, especially DR and DQ, made assigning TCR associations to individual alleles difficult. Compared with equally common non-associated chains, HLA-associated TCR beta chains in a later analysis were more clonally expanded and had lower generation probabilities. A total of about 150 TCR beta chains were listed by the study as associated with cytomegalovirus. According to a later genetic analysis, donors in an Asian-associated ancestry cluster had fewer N-insertions in productive TCRs than the approximately 650-donor mean. The earlier analysis of some 540 of the donors excluded around 17 rarely observed V segments, including chromosome 9 orphons, because counts were too low. The cohort was sequenced for TCR beta chains only, and without alpha or paired-chain data the features that could be detected were limited. At a false discovery rate of 0.05, a later analysis linked 16,000 or so TCR beta sequences to specific HLA alleles. A later genetic analysis associated a missense DCLRE1C variant with V-gene and J-gene trimming of TCR beta chains, and an independent cohort replicated the association. A further reported finding was that TCR beta sequences accurately predicted the HLA-A and HLA-B alleles for most subjects in the first cohort. The sequencing pipeline was judged likely to have produced a cluster of highly shared sequence variants as a technical artifact. Because HLA typing was missing for some donors at each locus, association tests included only the typed subset. The authors suggested that the approach could potentially be generalized to other disease states and immunological phenotypes. A later analysis found that most CMV-associated TCR beta chains appeared HLA-restricted, with HLA associations seemingly driven largely by CMV exposure. According to a later analysis, TCR association rates differed among HLA loci, with DRB1 alleles showing the most associated TCRs and HLA-C alleles showing the fewest. A later analysis reported that several top co-occurrence clusters appeared linked to parvovirus B19, influenza, CMV and Epstein-Barr virus. Some IMGT-functional V segments, including TRBV6-2 and TRBV6-3, could not be distinguished by the 87-base-pair reads and were therefore excluded. Most TCR sequences were seen in very few donors, while some public TCRs were found in many individuals.

The library was generated by the immunoSEQ multiplex PCR assay. The multiplex PCR relied on a mix of 60 forward primers for TCR Vbeta segments and 13 reverse primers for TCR Jbeta segments. The CDR3 region of rearranged TCR beta genes was amplified from genomic DNA with a multiplex PCR assay. The Illumina HiSeq System was used to sequence the amplified TCR beta libraries as 87-base-pair reads. In the authors' own workflow: Across the 670 or so repertoires, a later analysis counted 80 million or so unique TCR beta chains, 9.5 million to 12 million of which were shared by at least two donors. Raw reads were error-corrected and collapsed into unique sequences with a nearest-neighbor algorithm that merged closely related sequences to remove PCR and sequencing errors. CDR3 sequences were aligned to IMGT reference sequences to assign V, D and J gene segments. Each retained sequence needed at least a six-nucleotide match to both a V gene segment and a J gene segment. Rearrangements were classified as productive when the CDR3 lacked stop codons and remained in frame with V and J, and all other rearrangements were classified as non-productive. Following IMGT convention, CDR3 was defined as the stretch from the second conserved V-encoded cysteine to the conserved J-encoded phenylalanine. The earlier analysis of some 540 of the donors excluded any sequence lacking an unambiguous match to a single V gene segment. In an earlier analysis of about 590 of the donors, a V segment was called functional when productive rearrangements were above 56.7%, and segregating when the standard deviation between donors exceeded 5%. A statistical classification framework was developed to diagnose cytomegalovirus status using the catalog of TCR beta chain sequences. A later analysis assigned V and J genes by comparing TCR nucleotide sequences with IMGT/GENE-DB human TR gene sequences. Using the TCRdist pipeline, a later analysis assigned CDR3 sequences along with most-parsimonious VDJ recombination scenarios. In a later analysis, every TCR beta chain was defined by the combination of its CDR3 amino acid sequence and its V-gene family, and reads without a unique V-gene family were dropped. In a later analysis, approximately 640 highly shared, low-generation-probability nucleotide sequences were removed to address suspected cross-contamination and a sequencing artifact. For each public chain, a later analysis derived a clonal expansion index from normalized ranks of inferred template counts within each repertoire. In a later analysis, generation probabilities were computed with a VDJ recombination model fitted to out-of-frame rearrangements, and the resulting probabilities were checked against IGoR. In a later analysis, hypergeometric tests were used to score TCR-TCR, TCR-HLA and TCR-CMV co-occurrence, with a repertoire-size bias correction applied to TCR pairs. A later analysis estimated false discovery rates by permuting HLA or CMV assignments 20 times. In a later analysis, co-occurring TCRs were grouped using DBSCAN, and TCRdist sequence similarity was added for clustering within HLA-allele-positive subsets. Co-occurrence clustering excluded repertoires with fewer than 30,000 or more than 120,000 public chains, plus five with anomalous nucleotide sharing. What TCRdb holds here is the immuneACCESS table cut down to in-frame rearrangements. Part of the clones is not present; checked against another copy, under half of the missing clones reflect an unresolved V gene, and the others are unexplained. Clonal size and the V and J genes are those of that table, whereas D and trimming came from the DNA. Present in this sample are around 110,000 clones, about 74% of which were seen just once. Around 15% of the sample goes to the ten largest clones.

The cohort comprised some 680 healthy bone marrow donors. At the time of sampling, all cohort members were nominally healthy, though unrecorded immune exposures were likely present. The donor was CMV seropositive and belonged to the group of 250 to 350 seropositive cohort members. A peripheral blood sample was collected from each donor, and TCR beta sequencing was performed on peripheral blood mononuclear cells. Genomic DNA extraction from the blood cell samples was performed with the Qiagen DNeasy Blood Extraction Kit. For CDR1 and CDR2, the germline V gene lists MNHEY and SVGAGI. The CDR3 measures 16 amino acids from cysteine to phenylalanine. Just the 48-base CDR3 DNA is kept, in frame starting at base 1. V and J are trimmed by 0 bases and 10 bases, and the gene matches miss 11 bases of the junction. A word on this clone: Its antigen has not been determined. Base qualities are not recorded, but no much larger clone differs from it by a single base.

This chain joins TRBV6-5 to TRBJ2-1; the junction holds 8 bases that match TRBD1. This TCR came from a woman aged 35 to 49 in good health and CMV-seropositive. The sample was PBMCs. The CDR3 is CASSYSTGTGSSEQFF. The base sequence is TGTGCCAGCAGTTACTCGACCGGGACAGGATCCTCCGAGCAGTTCTTC.